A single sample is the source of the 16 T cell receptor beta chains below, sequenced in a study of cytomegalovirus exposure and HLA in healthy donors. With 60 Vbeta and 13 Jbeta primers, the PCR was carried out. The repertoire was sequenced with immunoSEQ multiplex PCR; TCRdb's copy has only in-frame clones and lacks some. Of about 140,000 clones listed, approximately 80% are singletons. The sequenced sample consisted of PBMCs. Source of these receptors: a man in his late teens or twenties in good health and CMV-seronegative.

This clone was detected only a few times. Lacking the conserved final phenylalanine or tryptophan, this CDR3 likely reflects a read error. Here the CDR3 reads CASSPRGRWTGELFV. The CDR3 DNA reads TGCGCCAGCAGCCCGCGCGGGAGGTGGACCGGGGAGCTGTTTGTT. The chain couples TRBV5-1 to TRBJ2-2, with TRBD2 matching 8 bases. The germline gives CDR1 SGHRS, CDR2 YFSETQ. V was pared by 4 bases and J by 5 bases, with 7 bases of the junction left unmatched. The CDR3 is 15 residues long.

CDR3 coding DNA: TGTGCCAGCAGCGAGACAGGGGGCGGATACGAGCAGTACTTC. Amino acid sequence: CASSETGGGYEQYF. V and J are TRBV9 and TRBJ2-7, with 10 bases fitting TRBD1. The CDR3 loop spans 14 amino acids. Per germline, CDR1 SGDLS and CDR2 YYNGEE. With V trimmed by 3 bases and J by 4 bases, 4 bases remained unmatched.

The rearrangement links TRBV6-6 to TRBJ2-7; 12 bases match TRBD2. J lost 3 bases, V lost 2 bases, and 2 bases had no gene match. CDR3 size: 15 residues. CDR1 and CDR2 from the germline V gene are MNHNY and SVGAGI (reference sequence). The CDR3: CASSYATSGSYEQYF. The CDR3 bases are TGTGCCAGCAGTTACGCGACTAGCGGGAGCTACGAGCAGTACTTC.

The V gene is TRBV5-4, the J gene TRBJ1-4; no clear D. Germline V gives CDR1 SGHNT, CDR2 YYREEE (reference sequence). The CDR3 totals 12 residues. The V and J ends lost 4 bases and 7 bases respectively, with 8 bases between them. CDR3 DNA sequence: TGTGCCAGCAGCCTGCGGGGTGAAAAACTGTTTTTT. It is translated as CASSLRGEKLFF. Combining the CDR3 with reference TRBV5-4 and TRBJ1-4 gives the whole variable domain ETGVTQSPTHLIKTRGQQVTLRCSSQSGHNTVSWYQQALGQGPQFIFQYYREEENGRGNFPPRFSGLQFPNYSSELNVNALELDDSALYLCASSLRGEKLFFGSGTQLSVL.

CDR3 nucleotides: TGTGCCAGTAGTCGGCGGGAGGAGACCCAGTACTTC. It encodes CASSRREETQYF. The chain carries TRBV19 and TRBJ2-5, with TRBD2 identical over 7 bases. Trimming cost V 5 bases and J 5 bases; bases outside gene matches: 2. CDR3 length equals 12 residues. The germline V gene encodes CDR1 LNHDA and CDR2 SQIVND (reference sequence).

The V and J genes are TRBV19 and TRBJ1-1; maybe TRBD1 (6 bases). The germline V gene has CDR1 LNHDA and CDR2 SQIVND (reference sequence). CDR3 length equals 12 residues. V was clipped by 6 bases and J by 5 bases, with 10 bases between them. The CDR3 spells CASSLQGTEAFF. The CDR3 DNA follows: TGTGCCAGTAGCCTCCAGGGGACTGAAGCTTTCTTT.

CDR3 protein: CAWSPGASGSFGEQYF. As DNA, the CDR3 is TGTGCCTGGAGTCCTGGGGCTAGCGGGAGCTTTGGGGAGCAGTACTTC. The J gene is TRBJ2-7, the V gene TRBV30, with 10 bases that match TRBD2. Germline CDR1 is GTSNPN and CDR2 is SVGIG (reference sequence). V lost 2 bases, J lost 7 bases, and 14 bases stayed unmatched. The CDR3 is made up of 16 amino acids.

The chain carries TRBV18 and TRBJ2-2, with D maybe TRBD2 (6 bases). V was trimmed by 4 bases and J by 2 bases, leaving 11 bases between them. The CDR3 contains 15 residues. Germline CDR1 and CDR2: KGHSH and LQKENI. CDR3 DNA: TGTGCCAGCTCACTGGGACTCCTAAACACCGGGGAGCTGTTTTTT. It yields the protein CASSLGLLNTGELFF.

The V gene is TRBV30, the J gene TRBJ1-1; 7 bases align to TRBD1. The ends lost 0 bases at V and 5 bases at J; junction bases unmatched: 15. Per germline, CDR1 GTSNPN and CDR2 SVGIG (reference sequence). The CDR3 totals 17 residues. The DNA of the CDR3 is TGTGCCTGGAGTGTTTTACCTTTATTAACAGGGGAAACTGAAGCTTTCTTT. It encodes CAWSVLPLLTGETEAFF.

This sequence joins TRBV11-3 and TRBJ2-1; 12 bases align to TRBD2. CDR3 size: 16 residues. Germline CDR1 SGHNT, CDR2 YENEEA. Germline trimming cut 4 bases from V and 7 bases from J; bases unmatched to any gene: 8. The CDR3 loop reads CASSSSSGRAMNEQFF. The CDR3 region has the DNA TGTGCCAGCAGCTCCTCTAGCGGGAGGGCTATGAATGAGCAGTTCTTC.

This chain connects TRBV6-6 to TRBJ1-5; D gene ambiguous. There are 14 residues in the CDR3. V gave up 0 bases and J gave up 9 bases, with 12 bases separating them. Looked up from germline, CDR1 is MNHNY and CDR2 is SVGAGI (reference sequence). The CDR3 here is CASSYSVELGPQHF. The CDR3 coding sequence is TGTGCCAGCAGTTACTCTGTGGAGTTAGGGCCCCAGCATTTT.

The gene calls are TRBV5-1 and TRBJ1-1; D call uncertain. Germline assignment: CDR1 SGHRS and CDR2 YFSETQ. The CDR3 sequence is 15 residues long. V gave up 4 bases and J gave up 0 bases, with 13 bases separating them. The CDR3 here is CASSPWAGMNTEAFF. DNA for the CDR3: TGCGCCAGCAGCCCGTGGGCCGGCATGAACACTGAAGCTTTCTTT.

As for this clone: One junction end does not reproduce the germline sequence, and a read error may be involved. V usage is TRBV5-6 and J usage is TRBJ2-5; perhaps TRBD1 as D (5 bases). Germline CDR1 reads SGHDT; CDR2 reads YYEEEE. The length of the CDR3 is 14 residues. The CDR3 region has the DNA TGTGCCAGCAGCTCCCAGGGTGGGCAAGAGGCCCAGTACTTC. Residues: CASSSQGGQEAQYF.

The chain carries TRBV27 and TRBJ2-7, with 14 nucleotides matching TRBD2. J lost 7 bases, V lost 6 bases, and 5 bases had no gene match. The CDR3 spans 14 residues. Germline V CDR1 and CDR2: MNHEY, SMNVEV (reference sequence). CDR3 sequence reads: CASRGLAGVGEQYF. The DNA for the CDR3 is TGTGCCAGCAGGGGACTAGCGGGAGTGGGAGAGCAGTACTTC.

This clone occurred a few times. CDR3 in DNA: TGCAGTTTTCGCCGATCCTACGAGCAGTACTTC. It yields the protein CSFRRSYEQYF. The genes are TRBV20-1 and TRBJ2-5; the D is unclear. The DNA end lines up better with TRBJ2-7; the J call may be wrong. The CDR3 sequence is 11 residues long. From germline, CDR1 is DFQATT and CDR2 SNEGSKA (reference sequence).

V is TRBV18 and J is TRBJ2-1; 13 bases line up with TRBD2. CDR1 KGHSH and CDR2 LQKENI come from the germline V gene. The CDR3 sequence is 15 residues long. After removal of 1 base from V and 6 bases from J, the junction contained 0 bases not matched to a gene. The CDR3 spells CASSPRTSGGNEQFF. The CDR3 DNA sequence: TGTGCCAGCTCACCACGGACTAGCGGGGGCAATGAGCAGTTCTTC.